This TCR beta chain derives from a study of T cell repertoires in cytomegalovirus infection. Looking at the study overall: Carrying CMV and the relevant HLA type showed in public TCR beta signatures.

The study, taken as a whole, reports: Across the ex vivo response, the dominant clonotypes were HLA-C-restricted CMV-specific TCR beta clonotypes.

Turning to this clonotype: What it binds is not known.

TCRdb fed the reads into MiXCR, producing one record per CDR3 protein. The data hold a few hundred thousand distinct CDR3 sequences, with almost 40% observed a single time. Germline assignment: CDR1 LGHNA and CDR2 YNFKEQ. Between the trimmed V and J ends, which lost 0 bases and 1 base, there was a span of 14 bases. The CDR3 has 17 residues. The V and J genes are TRBV4-2 and TRBJ2-3, with D possibly matching TRBD2 (6 bases). The sample consisted of cultured PBMCs, taken from culture after CMV antigen stimulation. The clonotype originates from a human donor in good health (CMV status not recorded). Some clones in this sample may be carry-over from other donors' samples. CDR3 DNA sequence: TGTGCCAGCAGCCAAGATAATGGCGGGGCTGGCACAGATACGCAGTATTTT. This sequence encodes CASSQDNGGAGTDTQYF.